Below, 24 T cell receptor beta chains from the same sample are listed, as sequenced in a study of cytomegalovirus exposure and HLA in healthy donors. The PCR had 60 Vbeta and 13 Jbeta primers. Sequencing was performed with immunoSEQ multiplex PCR; in TCRdb, only in-frame clones are kept and a portion is missing. The sample has 100,000 to 120,000 clones; less than 80% are singletons. The sequenced sample was PBMCs. Every receptor here comes from a woman aged 40 to 49 in good health and CMV-seropositive.

The V gene is TRBV6-6, the J gene TRBJ2-5; maybe TRBD1 (6 bases). The CDR3 consists of 14 residues. Germline loops: CDR1 MNHNY, CDR2 SVGAGI (reference sequence). V was shortened by 7 bases and J by 5 bases, with 17 bases between the two germline ends. The chain's CDR3 is CASTKQGVKETQYF. The CDR3, as DNA: TGTGCCAGCACCAAACAGGGAGTGAAGGAGACCCAGTACTTC.

The sample holds a few counts of this clone. The V and J genes are TRBV19 and TRBJ1-5; D not certain. Per germline, CDR1 LNHDA and CDR2 SQIVND (reference sequence). The CDR3 consists of 15 residues. V was trimmed by 3 bases and J by 0 bases, leaving 9 bases between them. The CDR3, as DNA: TGTGCCAGTAGTATCGTACTGCATAGCAATCAGCCCCAGCATTTT. Its translation is CASSIVLHSNQPQHF.

The chain couples TRBV7-8 to TRBJ2-7; D possibly corresponds to TRBD2 (7 bases). There are 15 residues in the CDR3. The germline V and J ends were trimmed by 1 base and 0 bases, with 10 bases remaining between them. CDR1 SGHVS and CDR2 FQNEAQ come from the germline V gene. CDR3 loop: CASSLGRGLSYEQYF. DNA of the CDR3: TGTGCCAGCAGCTTAGGGCGGGGGCTCTCCTACGAGCAGTACTTC.

This rearrangement joins TRBV7-3 to TRBJ2-6; TRBD1 matches at 7 bases. The V and J ends lost 2 bases and 12 bases, in that order; junction bases with no gene match: 7. The germline V gene encodes CDR1 SGHTA and CDR2 FQGTGA. The CDR3 has 14 residues. Written as DNA, the CDR3 is TGTGCCAGCAGCTTAGCGGGCGCAGGGGGCGTCCTGACTTTC. Its translation: CASSLAGAGGVLTF.

The chain is built from TRBV5-6 and TRBJ1-1; D gene ambiguous. Per germline, CDR1 SGHDT and CDR2 YYEEEE. Trimming removed 0 bases at V and 4 bases at J, with 7 bases between. The CDR3 spans 13 residues. The CDR3 sequence is CASSLVSGTEAFF. In DNA form, the CDR3 reads TGTGCCAGCAGCTTGGTGAGTGGCACTGAAGCTTTCTTT.

The DNA for the CDR3 is TGTGCCAGCAGCGTCCCGGGACAGGGGAGGTACGAGCAGTACTTC. Translating it yields CASSVPGQGRYEQYF. The chain is built from TRBV4-2 and TRBJ2-7; 10 positions agree with TRBD1. Trimming cost V 5 bases and J 4 bases; bases outside gene matches: 8. The CDR3 extends over 15 amino acids. Germline-derived CDR1 and CDR2 are LGHNA and YNFKEQ.

The chain joins TRBV7-2 to TRBJ2-1; TRBD1 agrees at 7 bases. Germline CDR1 SGHTA, CDR2 FQGNSA. This CDR3 has 15 amino acids. V was clipped by 1 base and J by 1 base; unmatched bases: 1. This chain's CDR3 is CASSLDRGSYNEQFF. CDR3 sequence (DNA): TGTGCCAGCAGCTTAGACAGGGGTTCCTACAATGAGCAGTTCTTC.

The rearrangement links TRBV4-1 to TRBJ2-1; TRBD2 agrees at 16 bases. With V trimmed by 1 base and J by 0 bases, 6 bases remained unmatched. This CDR3 is 20 amino acids long. CDR1 MGHRA and CDR2 YSYEKL come from the germline V gene. This CDR3 is CASSQVVGTSGGASYNEQFF. DNA for the CDR3: TGCGCCAGCAGCCAAGTAGTGGGGACTAGCGGGGGGGCCTCCTACAATGAGCAGTTCTTC.

The chain couples TRBV28 to TRBJ2-1; 8 bases map to TRBD2. The CDR3 runs to 18 residues. Unmatched junction bases numbered 13, after V lost 6 bases and J lost 0 bases. CDR1 is MDHEN and CDR2 is SYDVKM in the germline V gene. The CDR3 nucleotides read TGTGCCAGCAGCTCCCCGGGACTAGTCCCGAGCTCCTACAATGAGCAGTTCTTC. It is translated as CASSSPGLVPSSYNEQFF.

CDR3 protein: CASGGDPKTYSSYNEQFF. CDR3 DNA: TGTGCCAGCGGCGGGGACCCCAAGACCTATAGCTCCTACAATGAGCAGTTCTTC. The rearrangement uses TRBV15 and TRBJ2-1, with D perhaps matching TRBD2 (6 bases). This CDR3 contains 18 residues. Between the trimmed V and J ends, which lost 10 bases and 0 bases, there was a span of 25 bases. Germline CDR1 LNHNV, CDR2 YYDKDF (reference sequence).

The chain links TRBV4-3 to TRBJ1-1; D is possibly TRBD1 (5 bases). Per germline, CDR1 LGHNA and CDR2 YSLEER. The CDR3 is made up of 15 amino acids. With 4 bases removed from V and 0 bases from J, the gap between germline ends came to 12 bases. The CDR3 spells CASSRLRGLNTEAFF. For the CDR3, the DNA is TGCGCCAGCAGCCGGTTGCGGGGGTTGAACACTGAAGCTTTCTTT.

For this clone: The junction differs from germline at one of its ends, possibly a read error. The rearrangement links TRBV27 to TRBJ1-2, with TRBD1 matching 8 bases. This CDR3 comprises 13 residues. Looked up from germline, CDR1 is MNHEY and CDR2 is SMNVEV (reference sequence). The CDR3 loop is CASRERDRSPSGF. The CDR3 DNA reads as TGTGCCAGCCGCGAACGGGACAGGTCACCCTCGGGCTTC.

The chain couples TRBV7-9 to TRBJ2-3; no reliable D call. Germline loops: CDR1 SEHNR, CDR2 FQNEAQ (reference sequence). Trimming took 5 bases from V and 0 from J, leaving 12 bases between them. The CDR3 has 15 amino acids. CDR3 coding DNA: TGTGCCAGCAGCCCTTTATCGACTAGCACAGATACGCAGTATTTT. It encodes CASSPLSTSTDTQYF.

CDR3 sequence reads: CASKEGTSTDTQYF. DNA for the CDR3: TGTGCCAGCAAGGAGGGCACGAGCACAGATACGCAGTATTTT. This chain links TRBV6-6 with TRBJ2-3; D may be TRBD2 (6 bases). The CDR3 sequence is 14 residues long. Germline-derived CDR1 and CDR2 are MNHNY and SVGAGI (reference sequence). V dropped 7 bases and J dropped 0 bases, with 11 bases sitting between them.

The chain employs TRBV7-2 and TRBJ2-3, with D tentatively TRBD1 (6 bases). V lost 5 bases and J 1 base, leaving 13 bases between the germline ends. The CDR3 loop spans 15 amino acids. Germline CDR1 is SGHTA and CDR2 is FQGNSA. CDR3 amino acids: CASSPGVSRTDTQYF. The CDR3, as DNA: TGTGCCAGCAGCCCAGGGGTGTCGCGCACAGATACGCAGTATTTT. The entire variable domain, with the rest obtained from reference TRBV7-2 and TRBJ2-3, is as follows: GAGVSQSPSNKVTEKGKDVELRCDPISGHTALYWYRQSLGQGLEFLIYFQGNSAPDKSGLPSDRFSAERTGGSVSTLTIQRTQQEDSAVYLCASSPGVSRTDTQYFGPGTRLTVL.

This clone has only one observation. The chain has TRBV18 and TRBJ1-2, with D unresolved. Trimming removed 4 bases at V and 2 bases at J, with 5 bases between. The CDR3 sequence is 12 residues long. Germline CDR1 reads KGHSH; CDR2 reads LQKENI. The CDR3 bases are TGTGCCAGCTCACAGGAGAACTATGGCTACACCTTC. It translates to CASSQENYGYTF.

The CDR3 here is CASSPGTSGTPYEQYF. The CDR3 DNA reads as TGTGCCAGCAGCCCGGGGACTAGCGGGACTCCCTACGAGCAGTACTTC. This chain joins TRBV5-5 and TRBJ2-7; 13 bases agree with TRBD2. CDR3 length: 16 residues. Trimming took 4 bases from V and 2 from J; bases not matched to a gene: 6. CDR1 and CDR2 (germline): SGHKS, YYEKEE (reference sequence).

This chain uses TRBV30 with TRBJ2-7; 8 bases line up with TRBD2. This CDR3 has 15 residues. Germline values: CDR1 GTSNPN, CDR2 SVGIG (reference sequence). Losses at the gene ends were 1 base for V and 3 bases for J; bases not matched to a gene: 8. CDR3 loop: CAWSGGGRSLYEQYF. CDR3 nucleotides: TGTGCCTGGAGTGGGGGCGGGAGGTCCCTCTACGAGCAGTACTTC.

The table lists this clone with a few counts. The V gene is TRBV4-1, the J gene TRBJ2-1, with D maybe TRBD2 (6 bases). The CDR3 is 13 residues long. V shed 1 base and J shed 8 bases, with 9 bases lying between them. The germline V gene has CDR1 MGHRA and CDR2 YSYEKL. CDR3 in amino acids: CASSQGRGDEQFF. For the CDR3, the DNA is TGCGCCAGCAGCCAAGGACGCGGGGATGAGCAGTTCTTC.

The chain is built from TRBV7-8 and TRBJ1-2; TRBD1 is a possible D gene (6 bases). In germline, CDR1 is SGHVS, CDR2 FQNEAQ. CDR3 size: 16 residues. V was pared by 2 bases and J by 1 base, with 14 bases between. The CDR3 DNA is TGTGCCAGCAGCTTAACCCGAGGGGGTGGTAACTATGGCTACACCTTC. Translating gives CASSLTRGGGNYGYTF.

V is TRBV11-3 and J is TRBJ2-1; D call uncertain. V dropped 3 bases and J dropped 1 base, with 10 bases sitting between them. Germline V CDR1 and CDR2: SGHNT, YENEEA. The CDR3 is made up of 15 amino acids. CDR3 DNA sequence: TGTGCCAGCAGCTTCCGGGTCAGTTCCTACAATGAGCAGTTCTTC. It is translated as CASSFRVSSYNEQFF. Full variable domain (outside the CDR3, taken from reference TRBV11-3 and TRBJ2-1): EAGVVQSPRYKIIEKKQPVAFWCNPISGHNTLYWYLQNLGQGPELLIRYENEEAVDDSQLPKDRFSAERLKGVDSTLKIQPAELGDSAVYLCASSFRVSSYNEQFFGPGTRLTVL.

The genes are TRBV7-2 and TRBJ1-3; possible D gene TRBD1, 5 bases. The CDR3 extends over 16 amino acids. Per germline, CDR1 SGHTA and CDR2 FQGNSA. Trimming shortened V by 0 bases and J by 2 bases, and 11 bases separated the two germline ends. The CDR3 reads CASSLAPGGAGNTIYF. CDR3 sequence (DNA): TGTGCCAGCAGCTTAGCTCCTGGGGGGGCTGGAAACACCATATATTTT.

The V call is TRBV5-1, the J call TRBJ2-1, with 7 positions matching TRBD2. The CDR3 is made up of 15 amino acids. Per germline, CDR1 SGHRS and CDR2 YFSETQ. V lost 5 bases, J lost 8 bases, and 13 bases stayed unmatched. The CDR3 DNA reads as TGCGCCAGCAGTTACCGGGGGGATTTTGAGGATGAGCAGTTCTTC. This translates into CASSYRGDFEDEQFF. The variable domain in full, with the rest retrieved from reference TRBV5-1 and TRBJ2-1, is KAGVTQTPRYLIKTRGQQVTLSCSPISGHRSVSWYQQTPGQGLQFLFEYFSETQRNKGNFPGRFSGRQFSNSRSEMNVSTLELGDSALYLCASSYRGDFEDEQFFGPGTRLTVL.

The chain recombines TRBV27 with TRBJ1-6, with D unresolved. This CDR3 is built from 14 residues. Germline lookup yields CDR1 MNHEY and CDR2 SMNVEV (reference sequence). Between the trimmed V and J ends, which lost 0 bases and 7 bases, there was a span of 7 bases. The CDR3 loop is CASSLSRVNSPLHF. CDR3 DNA sequence: TGTGCCAGCAGTTTATCGAGGGTCAATTCACCCCTCCACTTT.